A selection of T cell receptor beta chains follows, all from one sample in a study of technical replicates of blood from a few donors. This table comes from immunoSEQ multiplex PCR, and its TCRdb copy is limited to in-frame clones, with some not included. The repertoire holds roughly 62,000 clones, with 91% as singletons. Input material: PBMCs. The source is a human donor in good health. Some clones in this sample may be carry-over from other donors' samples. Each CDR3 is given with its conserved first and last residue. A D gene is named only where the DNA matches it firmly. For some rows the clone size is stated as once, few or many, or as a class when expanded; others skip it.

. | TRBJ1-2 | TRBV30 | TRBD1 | TGTGCCTGGAGTTTCATCACCGGGACAGGGGGCTATGGCTACACCTTC | CAWSFITGTGGYGYTF
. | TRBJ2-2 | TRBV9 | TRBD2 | TGTGCCAGCAGCGGTAGCGGGAGCGGGACCGGGGAGCTGTTTTTT | CASSGSGSGTGELFF
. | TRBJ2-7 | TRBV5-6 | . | TGTGCCAGCAATAAGAGACAGGTAAATTTTGAGCAGTACTTC | CASNKRQVNFEQYF
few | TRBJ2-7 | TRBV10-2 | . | TGCGCCAGCACCGGATTCGGGAGTTACGAGCAGTACTTC | CASTGFGSYEQYF
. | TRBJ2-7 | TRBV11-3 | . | TGTGCCAGCAGCTTAGGAGGGGGAGCCTTTTCCTACGAGCAGTACTTC | CASSLGGGAFSYEQYF
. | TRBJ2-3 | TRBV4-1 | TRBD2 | TGCGCCAGCAGCTATTTCGGGAGGGATAAAGGGGATACGCAGTATTTT | CASSYFGRDKGDTQYF
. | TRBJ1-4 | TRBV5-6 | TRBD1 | TGTGCCAGCACCTTCTTCCGGACAGGGGGATTTGCAACTAATGAAAAACTGTTTTTT | CASTFFRTGGFATNEKLFF
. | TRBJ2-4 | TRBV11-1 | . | TGTGCCAGCAGCCCCCGATCTAGCGCTAAAGACATTCAGTACTTC | CASSPRSSAKDIQYF
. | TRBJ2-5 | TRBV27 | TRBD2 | TGTGCCAGCAGTACTTTAGGCGGGGGGGCCTCAGAGACCCAGTACTTC | CASSTLGGGASETQYF
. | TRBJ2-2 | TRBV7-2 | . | TGTGCCAGCAGCTTACAGGGCACCGGGGAGCTGTTTTTT | CASSLQGTGELFF
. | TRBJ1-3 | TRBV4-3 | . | TGCGCCAGCAGCCAGGAGAGAGGAAACACCATATATTTT | CASSQERGNTIYF
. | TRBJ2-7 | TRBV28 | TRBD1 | TGTGCCAGCAGTTCACGGGACAGGGGGCCCTACGAGCAGTACTTC | CASSSRDRGPYEQYF
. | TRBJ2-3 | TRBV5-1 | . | TGCGCCAGCAGCTTCCAGACAGCAGATACGCAGTATTTT | CASSFQTADTQYF
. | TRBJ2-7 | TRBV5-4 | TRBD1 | TGTGCCAGCAGCTTGGTGCCAGGGGGCTTCTACGAGCAGTACTTC | CASSLVPGGFYEQYF
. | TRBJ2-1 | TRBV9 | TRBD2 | TGTGCCAGCAGCGTAGGGACCGACGGGAGGGCCCCGATCATTGAGCAGTTCTTC | CASSVGTDGRAPIIEQFF
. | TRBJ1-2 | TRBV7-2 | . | TGTGCCAGCAGAACTAGAACAGGTGGAGGGGGCTACACCTTC | CASRTRTGGGGYTF
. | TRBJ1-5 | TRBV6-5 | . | TGTGCCAGCAGCCCCCCGGGGGGCAATCAGCCCCAGCATTTT | CASSPPGGNQPQHF
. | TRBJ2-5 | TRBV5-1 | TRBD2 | TGCGCCAGCACTTTGGTGGGGGGGGAGACCCAGTACTTC | CASTLVGGETQYF
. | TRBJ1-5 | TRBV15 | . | TGTGCCACCAGCGGAGAGCTCGGGACACCCTTGCAAGCCCAGCATTTT | CATSGELGTPLQAQHF
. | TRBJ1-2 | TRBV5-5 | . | TGTGCCAGCAGCTTTCAGATTTACTATGGCTACACCTTC | CASSFQIYYGYTF
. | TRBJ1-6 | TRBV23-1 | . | TGCGCCAGCAGTCAAAAGACTTATAATTCACCCCTCCACTTT | CASSQKTYNSPLHF
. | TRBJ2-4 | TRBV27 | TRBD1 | TGTGCCAGCAGTTTAACGAGGACAGGGGAGGGGGGGGTGCCCAAAAACATTCAGTACTTC | CASSLTRTGEGGVPKNIQYF
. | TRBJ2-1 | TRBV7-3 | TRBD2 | TGTGCCAGCAGGTCTAGCGGGGGCTCCTACAATGAGCAGTTCTTC | CASRSSGGSYNEQFF
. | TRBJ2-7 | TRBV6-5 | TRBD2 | TGTGCCAGCAGTTACACCGGACTAGTTCCCTACGAGCAGTACTTC | CASSYTGLVPYEQYF
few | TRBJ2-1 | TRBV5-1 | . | TGCGCCAGCAGCTTAGGGGGGGGGTACAATGAGCAGTTCTTC | CASSLGGGYNEQFF
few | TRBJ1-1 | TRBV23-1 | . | TGCGCCAGCAGTCAATCGTCGGTCCCTGCCATGAACACTGAAGCTTTCTTT | CASSQSSVPAMNTEAFF
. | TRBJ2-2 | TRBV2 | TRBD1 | TGTGCCAGCAGAAGACAGGGGGGACCCGGGGAGCTGTTTTTT | CASRRQGGPGELFF
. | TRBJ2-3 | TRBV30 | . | TGTGCTGGAGGTACAGGGTTCACAGATACGCAGTATTTT | CAGGTGFTDTQYF
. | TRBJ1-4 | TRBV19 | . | TGTGCCAGTAGTACAGGGGCCGACGAAAAACTGTTTTTT | CASSTGADEKLFF
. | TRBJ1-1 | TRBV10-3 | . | TGTGCCATCAGTGGCGGGGGCTCGCGAACTGAAGCTTTCTTT | CAISGGGSRTEAFF
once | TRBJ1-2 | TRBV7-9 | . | TGTGCCAGCACCCATGCGTTGGTCGTCTATGGCTACACCTTC | CASTHALVVYGYTF
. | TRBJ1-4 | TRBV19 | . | TGTGCCAGTAGAAGAGGGGCAGGGGTTAATGAAAAACTGTTTTTT | CASRRGAGVNEKLFF
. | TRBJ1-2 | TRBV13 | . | TGTGCCAGCAGCTTGGGCAGGGGTGGTGGCTACACCTTC | CASSLGRGGGYTF
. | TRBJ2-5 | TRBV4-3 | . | TGCGCCAGCAGCGATAGGACAGGAGGGGAGACCCAGTACTTC | CASSDRTGGETQYF
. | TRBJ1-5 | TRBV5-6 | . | TGTGCCAGCAGCAGCTTAGGCGGGGGGCTGGGTCAGCCCCAGCATTTT | CASSSLGGGLGQPQHF
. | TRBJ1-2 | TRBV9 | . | TGTGCCAGCAGCGTAGGGGGGGTAGGGAGTGGGGGCTACACCTTC | CASSVGGVGSGGYTF
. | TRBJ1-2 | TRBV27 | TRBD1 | TGTGCCAGCAGACGGGACAGGGACTATGGCTACACCTTC | CASRRDRDYGYTF
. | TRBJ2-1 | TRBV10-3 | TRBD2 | TGTGCCATCAGTGGGACTAGCGGGGGGTTAGGAGGAAATGAGCAGTTCTTC | CAISGTSGGLGGNEQFF
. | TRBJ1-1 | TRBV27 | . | TGTGCCAGCAGACGAGGCGGGGCTCGAGGGAACACTGAAGCTTTCTTT | CASRRGGARGNTEAFF
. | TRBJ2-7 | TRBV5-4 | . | TGTGCCAGCAGCGAGGGAGGGGGTGGATCCTACGAGCAGTACTTC | CASSEGGGGSYEQYF
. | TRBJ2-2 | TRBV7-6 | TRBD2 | TGTGCCAGCAGCCCCCGGGGTAGCGGGGGTAGCAACACCGGGGAGCTGTTTTTT | CASSPRGSGGSNTGELFF
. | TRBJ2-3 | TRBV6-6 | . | TGTGCCAGCAGTTCCGAGATGGTCCCAGATACGCAGTATTTT | CASSSEMVPDTQYF
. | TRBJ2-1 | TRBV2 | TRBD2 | TGTGCCAGCACGACGGGGGGCTACAATGAGCAGTTCTTC | CASTTGGYNEQFF
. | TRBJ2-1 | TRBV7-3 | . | TGTGCCAGCAGCCTAAGGGTAGCGCGGAGCTCCTACAATGAGCAGTTCTTC | CASSLRVARSSYNEQFF
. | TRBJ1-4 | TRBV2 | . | TGTGCCAGCAGTGGACAGAACCCTAATGAAAAACTGTTTTTT | CASSGQNPNEKLFF
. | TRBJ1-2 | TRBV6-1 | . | TGTGCCAGCAGTGAAGCGTTGGGGGCCTACAGCTATGGCTACACCTTC | CASSEALGAYSYGYTF
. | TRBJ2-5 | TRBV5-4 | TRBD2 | TGTGCCAGCAGCTCCACCTTAGCGGGAAGAGAGACCCAGTACTTC | CASSSTLAGRETQYF
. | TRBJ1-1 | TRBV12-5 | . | TGTGCTAGTGGTTTTCCCCCAGGGAACACTGAAGCTTTCTTT | CASGFPPGNTEAFF
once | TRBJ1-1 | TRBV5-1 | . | TGCGCCAGCAGCCTGTTGGAGGTCCCGAAGACTGAAGCTTTCTTT | CASSLLEVPKTEAFF
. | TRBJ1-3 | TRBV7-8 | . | TGTGCCAGCAGCTTCGGTTTCTCTGGAAACACCATATATTTT | CASSFGFSGNTIYF
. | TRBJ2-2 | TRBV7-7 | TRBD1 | TGTGCCAGCAGCTTAGGGGGGACAGGGAGCACCGGGGAGCTGTTTTTT | CASSLGGTGSTGELFF
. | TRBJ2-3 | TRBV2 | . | TGTGCCAGCAGTGAACGGGAGAGGCAGGGTGGGAATACGCAGTATTTT | CASSERERQGGNTQYF
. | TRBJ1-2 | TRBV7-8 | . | TGTGCCAGCAGCCAACGAATACCAGGTTCGCACGGCTACACCTTC | CASSQRIPGSHGYTF
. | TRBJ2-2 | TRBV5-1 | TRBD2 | TGCGCCAGCAGCCCCAAACTCACTAGCGGGACAGACACCGGGGAGCTGTTTTTT | CASSPKLTSGTDTGELFF
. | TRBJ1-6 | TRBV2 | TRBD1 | TGTGCCACTCTGGGACAGGGGAGAAATTCACCCCTCCACTTT | CATLGQGRNSPLHF
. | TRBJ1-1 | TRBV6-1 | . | TGTGCCAGTGAGGGACACATCCACACTGAAGCTTTCTTT | CASEGHIHTEAFF
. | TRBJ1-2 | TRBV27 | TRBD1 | TGTGCCAGCAGTCGGACAGGGTCATTCGATGGCTACACCTTC | CASSRTGSFDGYTF
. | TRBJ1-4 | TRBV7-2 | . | TGTGCCAGCAGCTTATTACGGCGGGGTTTTGGGGATGAAAAACTGTTTTTT | CASSLLRRGFGDEKLFF
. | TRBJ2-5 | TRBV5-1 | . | TGCGCCAGCAGTCTCTGGGGGGGCGAGGGAGAGACCCAGTACTTC | CASSLWGGEGETQYF